This record concerns one TCR beta chain sequence. The sample is drawn from a study of identical twins' blood T cells. As for the study in general: Roughly twelve libraries, six alpha and six beta, gave around 48 million reads.

Original processing notes: Clonotypes per individual ranged from about 100,000 to nearly 550,000. TCRdb ran MiXCR on the 5' RACE reads and lists one entry per CDR3 protein. V and J calls and clone size were set by TCRdb, not the authors. Of about 370,000 distinct CDR3 sequences in the sample, roughly 27% were seen once. CDR1 is MGHDK and CDR2 is SYGVNS in the germline V gene. V trimming: 8 bases; J trimming: 13 bases; junction bases outside the gene matches: 14. The CDR3 spans 13 residues. What was sequenced was PBMCs. The source of this sequence is a woman between 18 and 55 years old in good health. The chain joins TRBV25-1 to TRBJ2-3, with 8 bases that match TRBD2. The CDR3 DNA sequence: TGTGCCAGCGGTGGCGGGGGGAGCTTCCTTAAGTATTTT. Protein: CASGGGGSFLKYF.